This entry lists 18 T cell receptor beta chains sequenced from one sample in a study of T cell repertoires in cytomegalovirus infection. In TCRdb, the reads were re-called with MiXCR into one record per CDR3 protein. In the table there are more than 65,000 distinct CDR3 sequences, around half of which are singletons. These receptors' targets are unknown. This specimen was CD8+ T cells from cultured PBMCs, taken from culture after CMV antigen stimulation. All receptors derive from a human donor in good health (CMV status not recorded). Some clones in this sample may be carry-over from other donors' samples.

The V gene is TRBV7-9, the J gene TRBJ1-1; the D is unclear. Trimming took off 5 bases at V and 2 bases at J, with 18 bases between the two ends. The CDR3 totals 16 residues. CDR1 and CDR2 from the germline V gene are SEHNR and FQNEAQ (reference sequence). CDR3 bases: TGTGCCAGCAGCCGAAATCGACCAACACCCAACACTGAAGCTTTCTTT. Its protein is CASSRNRPTPNTEAFF.

This clonotype has just a few counts. This chain joins TRBV7-8 and TRBJ1-2; TRBD1 matches at 7 bases. The CDR3 totals 14 residues. The J segment lost 7 bases and the V segment lost 5 bases, leaving 10 bases of the junction unmatched. Per germline, CDR1 SGHVS and CDR2 FQNEAQ. The CDR3 reads CASSPGGASSGYTF. The DNA of the CDR3 is TGTGCCAGCAGCCCAGGGGGGGCGTCTTCTGGCTACACCTTC.

This clonotype was detected only a few times. The chain carries TRBV7-8 and TRBJ1-4, with 7 bases lining up with TRBD1. The CDR3 totals 17 residues. Germline lookup yields CDR1 SGHVS and CDR2 FQNEAQ. J was trimmed by 4 bases and V by 2 bases; bases with no gene match: 10. CDR3 loop: CASSLFPPDRINEKLFF. Here the CDR3 DNA reads TGTGCCAGCAGCTTATTCCCTCCGGACAGGATTAATGAAAAACTGTTTTTT.

A single count supports this clonotype. J is TRBJ1-2 and V is TRBV6-6, with unresolved D. This CDR3 is built from 11 residues. Between the trimmed V and J ends, which lost 5 bases and 8 bases, there was a span of 9 bases. In germline, CDR1 is MNHNY, CDR2 SVGAGI (reference sequence). In DNA, the CDR3 is TGTGCCAGCAGTGACGACGGGGGCTACACCTTC. Its protein is CASSDDGGYTF.

The chain has TRBV6-5 and TRBJ1-2, with D tentatively TRBD1 (5 bases). Trimming cost V 0 bases and J 4 bases, with 12 bases left between them. The CDR3 totals 15 residues. The germline gives CDR1 MNHEY, CDR2 SVGAGI. CDR3 bases: TGTGCCAGCAGTTACTCGATTCGGGGGACCTATGGCTACACCTTC. Amino acid sequence: CASSYSIRGTYGYTF.

This clonotype was recorded only once. The CDR3 reads CSVVPQGDGRQYF. CDR3 bases: TGCAGCGTTGTCCCACAGGGGGATGGTCGGCAGTACTTC. This chain uses TRBV29-1 with TRBJ2-7, with 8 bases lining up with TRBD1. The ends lost 4 bases at V and 9 bases at J; junction bases unmatched: 11. Germline loops: CDR1 SQVTM, CDR2 ANQGSEA. CDR3 length: 13 amino acids.

V and J are TRBV12-3 or TRBV12-4 and TRBJ2-7; 9 nucleotides align to TRBD2. This CDR3 is built from 16 residues. Trimming took 3 bases from V and 1 from J; bases not matched to a gene: 7. The chain's CDR3 is CASSFSLREGSYEQYF. DNA of the CDR3: TGTGCCAGCAGTTTCTCTTTGCGGGAGGGTTCCTACGAGCAGTACTTC.

V gene TRBV11-2 combines with J gene TRBJ2-7; D possibly corresponds to TRBD2 (6 bases). V was cut by 1 base and J by 5 bases, with 15 bases left in between. CDR1 SGHAT and CDR2 FQNNGV come from the germline V gene. CDR3 length: 15 residues. The CDR3 here is CASSLGSGGINEQYF. DNA for the CDR3: TGTGCCAGCAGCTTAGGGTCCGGGGGTATTAACGAGCAGTACTTC.

The rearrangement links TRBV19 to TRBJ1-1; D may be TRBD1 (6 bases). V gave up 10 bases and J gave up 11 bases, with 17 bases separating them. This CDR3 has 11 residues. The germline V gene encodes CDR1 LNHDA and CDR2 SQIVND (reference sequence). The CDR3 DNA reads as TGTGCCACCTCCCAAAGGGGGAAGGCTTTCTTT. Its protein product is CATSQRGKAFF.

This clonotype was counted a few times. The chain recombines TRBV27 with TRBJ1-1, with a tentative D call TRBD1 (6 bases). The germline CDR1 and CDR2 sequences are MNHEY and SMNVEV (reference sequence). V dropped 6 bases and J dropped 1 base, with 12 bases sitting between them. The CDR3 has 14 amino acids. The CDR3 DNA sequence: TGTGCCAGCAGCCCCGGACAGAGGAACACTGAAGCTTTCTTT. This gives the protein CASSPGQRNTEAFF.

The gene calls are TRBV9 and TRBJ2-1; 8 nucleotides align to TRBD2. Germline loops: CDR1 SGDLS, CDR2 YYNGEE. The CDR3 is 15 residues long. The junction had 9 bases not matched to a gene; V was cut back by 1 base and J by 9 bases. The CDR3 DNA sequence: TGTGCCAGCAGCGTAACGAGCGGGAGAAGTAGTGAGCAGTTCTTC. Amino acid sequence: CASSVTSGRSSEQFF.

J is TRBJ2-3 and V is TRBV6-6; 12 nucleotides match TRBD2. Germline V lookup: CDR1 MNHNY, CDR2 SVGAGI (reference sequence). CDR3 length equals 15 residues. Trimming took 5 bases from V and 4 from J; bases not matched to a gene: 4. CDR3 in amino acids: CASSPSGGASDTQYF. The CDR3 DNA sequence: TGTGCCAGCAGTCCTAGCGGGGGGGCTTCAGATACGCAGTATTTT.

The CDR3 spells CASSVLAGRSYEQYF. CDR3 DNA sequence: TGTGCCAGCAGCGTCCTAGCGGGGCGCTCCTACGAGCAGTACTTC. This chain uses TRBV7-2 with TRBJ2-7; 9 bases agree with TRBD2. The CDR3 is made up of 15 amino acids. V lost 5 bases to trimming and J lost 0 bases; unmatched junction nucleotides: 5. Germline assignment: CDR1 SGHTA and CDR2 FQGNSA. Looking up the rest from reference TRBV7-2 and TRBJ2-7 gives the full variable domain: GAGVSQSPSNKVTEKGKDVELRCDPISGHTALYWYRQSLGQGLEFLIYFQGNSAPDKSGLPSDRFSAERTGGSVSTLTIQRTQQEDSAVYLCASSVLAGRSYEQYFGPGTRLTVT.

This clonotype was observed a handful of times. The J gene is TRBJ2-3, the V gene TRBV7-3; either TRBD1 or TRBD2 may fit D (5 bases each). The V end lost 3 bases, the J end lost 6 bases, and 16 bases lay between the germline ends. CDR1 and CDR2 (germline): SGHTA, FQGTGA. The CDR3 runs to 15 residues. In nucleotides, the CDR3 is TGTGCCAGCAGCTTTGAATTGACGGGGCGGGATACGCAGTATTTT. It is translated as CASSFELTGRDTQYF.

The genes are TRBV7-6 and TRBJ2-3, with TRBD2 identical over 9 bases. Germline CDR1 and CDR2: SGHVS and FNYEAQ. The CDR3 covers 18 residues. V gave up 5 bases and J gave up 4 bases; unmatched junction bases: 16. Here the CDR3 DNA reads TGTGCCAGCAGCCCAGTGGTGGCGCGGGAGGGAGGGCCAGATACGCAGTATTTT. This gives the protein CASSPVVAREGGPDTQYF.

This sequence joins TRBV19 and TRBJ2-2; the D gene could be TRBD1 or TRBD2 (6 bases each). The CDR3 runs 19 residues. The V gene lost 0 bases and the J gene lost 3 bases, with 20 bases spanning the gap. Germline CDR1 and CDR2: LNHDA and SQIVND (reference sequence). The CDR3: CASSIDLEGGYRDTGELFF. In nucleotides, the CDR3 is TGTGCCAGTAGTATAGATCTCGAGGGGGGCTACCGCGACACCGGGGAGCTGTTTTTT.

This rearrangement joins TRBV5-8 to TRBJ1-1, with D maybe TRBD1 (6 bases). The CDR3 runs to 14 residues. Germline V gives CDR1 SGHTS, CDR2 YDEGEE. V lost 2 bases to trimming and J lost 6 bases, with 14 bases between them. The CDR3 here is CASSLDRGGAEAFF. For the CDR3, the DNA is TGTGCCAGCAGCTTAGACCGCGGGGGCGCTGAAGCTTTCTTT.

DNA for the CDR3: TGTGCCAGCAGTGCCGACAGGGGAAGGAATTCACCCCTCCACTTT. This codes for CASSADRGRNSPLHF. V gene TRBV6-1 combines with J gene TRBJ1-6; 8 nucleotides match TRBD1. V shed 4 bases and J 7 bases; nucleotides not matched to a gene: 6. Germline-derived CDR1 and CDR2 are MNHNS and SASEGT. The CDR3 totals 15 residues.